These 16 T cell receptor beta chains were all obtained from the same sample, sequenced in a study of blood T cell repertoires in COVID-19. Method: immunoSEQ multiplex PCR; TCRdb's copy keeps in-frame clones and lacks some. This sample has fewer than 65,000 clones, with approximately 90% found just once. The sample comprised peripheral blood. Receptors originate from a man between 45 and 60 years old with acute or convalescent COVID-19.

The chain combines TRBV14 with TRBJ2-2; maybe TRBD1 (6 bases). The V gene's germline CDR1 is SGHDN and CDR2 FVKESK. CDR3 length: 15 residues. The V and J ends lost 0 bases and 6 bases respectively, with 11 bases between them. DNA of the CDR3: TGTGCCAGCAGCCAAGATTGGGGGCCTCCCGGGGAGCTGTTTTTT. The encoded protein is CASSQDWGPPGELFF.

This chain connects TRBV4-1 to TRBJ2-5, with 9 bases that match TRBD1. This CDR3 contains 16 residues. The J segment lost 5 bases and the V segment lost 0 bases, leaving 7 bases of the junction unmatched. The germline gives CDR1 MGHRA, CDR2 YSYEKL. The CDR3 DNA is TGCGCCAGCAGCCAAGAGGGTACAGGGGGCGGTGAGACCCAGTACTTC. As protein: CASSQEGTGGGETQYF.

The chain is built from TRBV6-5 and TRBJ1-2, with 8 positions matching TRBD1. V shed 7 bases, J shed 5 bases, and the junction held 6 bases outside the gene matches. CDR3 length equals 13 residues. Germline V gene sequence: CDR1 MNHEY, CDR2 SVGAGI. The CDR3 is CASKRTGTYGYTF. The CDR3 bases are TGTGCCAGCAAAAGGACAGGGACATATGGCTACACCTTC.

The chain carries TRBV18 and TRBJ2-3; 7 bases agree with TRBD2. Germline CDR1 reads KGHSH; CDR2 reads LQKENI. V dropped 3 bases and J dropped 2; count of bases not matched to a gene: 11. The CDR3 totals 17 residues. This CDR3 reads CASSPPGLAANTDTQYF. In nucleotides, the CDR3 is TGTGCCAGCTCACCCCCGGGGCTAGCGGCGAACACAGATACGCAGTATTTT.

The chain recombines TRBV5-5 with TRBJ2-7; TRBD1 matches at 7 bases. J lost 5 bases, V lost 3 bases, and 26 bases had no gene match. The CDR3 loop spans 20 amino acids. Germline loops: CDR1 SGHKS, CDR2 YYEKEE (reference sequence). The CDR3 nucleotides read TGTGCCAGCAGCTCTACCGCTGACAGGGTCGCGGTGGGCCGTAGGAACGAGCAGTACTTC. Protein product: CASSSTADRVAVGRRNEQYF.

As DNA, the CDR3 is TGTGCCAGCAGCCAAATCGACTATGGCTACACCTTC. The encoded protein is CASSQIDYGYTF. The chain joins TRBV3-1 (or the pseudogene TRBV3-2) to TRBJ1-2; unclear D gene. This CDR3 has 12 residues. The V and J ends lost 2 bases and 3 bases respectively, with 4 bases between them. Germline V gene data show CDR1 as LGHDT and CDR2 as YNNKEL (reference sequence).

This clone was seen only once. The chain carries TRBV4-3 and TRBJ1-2; no firm D call. The germline V and J ends were trimmed by 1 base and 8 bases, with 23 bases remaining between them. There are 17 residues in the CDR3. Germline V gene data show CDR1 as LGHNA and CDR2 as YSLEER. CDR3 DNA sequence: TGCGCCAGCAGCCAAGGGATAGCGGGCGTCCGTTCTTCAGGCTACACCTTC. Translated, it gives CASSQGIAGVRSSGYTF.

The CDR3 loop is CASSYRHGELFF. The CDR3, as DNA: TGTGCCAGCAGTTACCGACACGGGGAGCTGTTTTTT. The V and J genes are TRBV6-5 and TRBJ2-2; no definite D call. The ends were cut back, 2 bases at V and 7 bases at J, with 5 bases in the middle. Per the germline V gene, CDR1 is MNHEY and CDR2 is SVGAGI. The CDR3 spans 12 residues.

This rearrangement joins TRBV5-5 to TRBJ2-3; 9 nucleotides line up with TRBD2. This CDR3 region has 20 residues. Germline lookup yields CDR1 SGHKS and CDR2 YYEKEE (reference sequence). The junction had 15 bases not matched to a gene; V was cut back by 1 base and J by 0 bases. The DNA of the CDR3 is TGTGCCAGCAGCTTGAAACCGGGACTAGCAACAACCAGTAGCACAGATACGCAGTATTTT. Protein product: CASSLKPGLATTSSTDTQYF.

V gene TRBV11-2 combines with J gene TRBJ1-5; possibly TRBD1 for D (5 bases). The CDR3 consists of 15 residues. V was cut by 0 bases and J by 2 bases, with 8 bases left in between. Germline lookup yields CDR1 SGHAT and CDR2 FQNNGV. The chain's CDR3 is CASSLEGVGNQPQHF. The CDR3 nucleotides are TGTGCCAGCAGCTTAGAAGGGGTGGGCAATCAGCCCCAGCATTTT.

The chain recombines TRBV15 with TRBJ2-1; D remains unclear. Per germline, CDR1 LNHNV and CDR2 YYDKDF (reference sequence). This CDR3 region has 15 residues. V gave up 5 bases and J gave up 6 bases, with 17 bases separating them. The CDR3 DNA reads as TGTGCCACCAGCGGTCATAGCCCCCTGGCCAATGAGCAGTTCTTC. It encodes CATSGHSPLANEQFF.

The CDR3 nucleotides read TGTGCCAGCAGCTCAGGACTAGCGGGAGTGTATGAGCAGTACTTC. This encodes CASSSGLAGVYEQYF. The gene calls are TRBV7-8 and TRBJ2-7, with 13 bases aligning to TRBD2. V was clipped by 4 bases and J by 7 bases; unmatched bases: 7. This CDR3 has 15 residues. Germline CDR1 reads SGHVS; CDR2 reads FQNEAQ.

V and J are TRBV5-1 and TRBJ1-3, with D tentatively TRBD1 (5 bases). Trimming took off 4 bases at V and 0 bases at J, with 8 bases between the two ends. This CDR3 contains 14 residues. Germline V gene sequence: CDR1 SGHRS, CDR2 YFSETQ. CDR3 in DNA: TGCGCCAGCAGCGTTGGGGCCTCTGGAAACACCATATATTTT. This gives the protein CASSVGASGNTIYF.

The V gene is TRBV5-1, the J gene TRBJ2-1; 10 nucleotides align to TRBD2. CDR1 is SGHRS and CDR2 is YFSETQ in the germline V gene. CDR3 length: 15 residues. Trimming removed 4 bases from V and 4 bases from J; junction bases left unmatched: 5. DNA of the CDR3: TGCGCCAGCAGCGGCGGGACTAGCGCATACAATGAGCAGTTCTTC. Its translation is CASSGGTSAYNEQFF.

This rearrangement joins TRBV5-4 to TRBJ1-6; D may be TRBD1 (5 bases). The CDR3 covers 17 residues. Looked up from germline, CDR1 is SGHNT and CDR2 is YYREEE (reference sequence). V dropped 5 bases and J dropped 2 bases, with 17 bases sitting between them. CDR3 bases: TGTGCCAGCAGTGCTCAGGGCGCCGCGACCTATAATTCACCCCTCCACTTT. Amino acids: CASSAQGAATYNSPLHF.

The V gene is TRBV24-1, the J gene TRBJ2-5, with 8 bases lining up with TRBD2. This CDR3 spans 19 amino acids. CDR1 and CDR2 from the germline V gene are KGHDR and SFDVKD. V was clipped by 2 bases and J by 2 bases; unmatched bases: 15. The CDR3 loop reads CATSDSLPSGGLPQETQYF. DNA of the CDR3: TGTGCCACCAGTGATTCCTTGCCCTCGGGGGGGCTTCCTCAAGAGACCCAGTACTTC.